The next 2 T cell receptor beta chains were all read from a single sample in a study of cytomegalovirus exposure and HLA in healthy donors. Researchers ran the PCR with 60 Vbeta and 13 Jbeta primers. Produced via immunoSEQ multiplex PCR; TCRdb's table is partial and in-frame only. The data show roughly 130,000 clones, about 70% seen once. The sequenced sample consisted of PBMCs. The source of these receptors is a woman aged 55-70 years in good health and CMV-seropositive.

This clone came up a few times. The rearrangement links TRBV13 to TRBJ2-3; TRBD1 is a possible D gene (6 bases). This CDR3 is built from 17 residues. V lost 5 bases to trimming and J lost 5 bases, with 23 bases between them. Per the germline V gene, CDR1 is PRHDT and CDR2 is FYEKMQ (reference sequence). CDR3: CASSPRFMGQGRDTQYF. The CDR3 DNA is TGTGCCAGCAGCCCTAGATTTATGGGACAAGGGCGAGATACGCAGTATTTT.

This chain uses TRBV18 with TRBJ2-7, with 7 bases lining up with TRBD1. The CDR3 contains 12 residues. Trimming cost V 5 bases and J 5 bases; bases outside gene matches: 3. The V gene's germline CDR1 is KGHSH and CDR2 LQKENI. The CDR3 is CASSFDRDEQYF. CDR3 nucleotide sequence: TGTGCCAGCTCATTCGACAGGGACGAGCAGTACTTC.